This paragraph covers one T cell receptor beta chain sequence. This record belongs to a study of blood T cell repertoires in COVID-19. Clones were read by immunoSEQ multiplex PCR, and TCRdb kept only the in-frame ones, dropping some. The repertoire has over 250,000 clones, about nine tenths of them found once; the top ten carry about 9.2%. CDR1 MNHEY and CDR2 SVGEGT come from the germline V gene. V was pared by 5 bases and J by 6 bases, with 9 bases of the junction left unmatched. There are 15 residues in the CDR3. This rearrangement joins TRBV6-2 or TRBV6-3 to TRBJ2-3; TRBD2 aligns across 9 bases. The sequence was obtained from a middle-aged man who had recovered from COVID-19. The specimen was peripheral blood. CDR3 loop: CASSRSGGLADTQYF. The CDR3 nucleotides are TGTGCCAGCAGTCGTAGCGGGGGCCTGGCGGATACGCAGTATTTT.